Sequencing of this TCR beta chain was carried out in a study of spatial heterogeneity in lung cancer (dated by TCRdb to between 2017 and 2020). The study in broad terms: More beta-chain than alpha-chain transcripts were consistently detected, likely reflecting higher beta-chain transcript abundance. In the raw uncorrected reads, each unique combination of TCR and UMI appeared more than ten times on average. TCR alpha and beta repertoires were quantitatively compared across multiple tumor regions, matched nontumor lung and blood in non-small cell lung cancer. Nonsynonymous mutation counts, determined by whole-exome sequencing of tumor tissue, were related to TCR repertoire features. At surgery, both alpha and beta chains were TCR-sequenced in 200 to 250 tumor regions, some 64 matched nontumor lung samples and around 50 PBMC samples. General findings and caveats noted by the study authors: Additional single-cell paired TCR alpha and beta sequencing was considered necessary to confirm, at a functional level, the hypothesis that regional TCRs recognize regional mutations. Ubiquitous expanded tumor TCRs showed up in blood more often at tumor resection than at routine follow-up.

Preparation of the library involved 5' RACE. Sequenced using a NextSeq 500. The TCR library protocol attached a unique molecular identifier to each TCR cDNA molecule to allow correction of PCR and sequencing errors. In the paper's pipeline: Decombinator tools were used for TCR identification, UMI-based error correction and CDR3 extraction. TCRs above a frequency of 2 per 1,000, corresponding to the top 1% of the tumor frequency distribution, were defined as expanded. Renyi diversity was computed with the R vegan package after each repertoire had been subsampled 100 times to 5,000 TCRs. CDR3 similarity networks were constructed using string-kernel similarity of amino acid triplets, with links drawn between CDR3s whose pairwise similarity was above 0.82. TCRdb trimmed public reads at Q25 via fastp, called clones via MiXCR and kept in-frame beta chains. Entries that share a CDR3 protein sequence are merged under the most common genes and DNA. TCRdb's processing, not the authors' own work, is the source of the V and J calls. In this sample the table shows some 38,000 distinct CDR3 sequences, 6.5% to 9.5% of which occur a single time. The ten largest account for 25% to 35% of the sample.

Trimming costs V 4 bases and J 2 bases, and their ends lie 11 bases apart. The germline V gene (reference sequence) sets CDR1 to GTSNPN and CDR2 to SVGIG. From the cysteine up to the phenylalanine, the CDR3 has a length of 13 residues. The kept DNA is CDR3 alone, 39 bases in frame from the first base. Notes on this clonotype: There is no known antigen for this receptor. No much larger clonotype is one base removed from it; base qualities were not supplied.

The label giving this sample's time point can be read as: sample taken at primary tumor resection. Whole RNA extracted from tumor and nontumor lung tissue, or from cryopreserved PBMC samples, was used for TCR sequencing without cell sorting. Samples were obtained from around 72 patients with early-stage, untreated non-small cell lung cancer from the lung TRACERx cohort. Patients were selected for TCR sequencing only if sufficient RNA was available from at least two tumor regions. This TCR was recovered from a male donor with early-stage non-small cell lung cancer. Material: PBMCs, obtained at surgery. This receptor chain uses TRBV30 and TRBJ1-1; the D gene remains uncertain. CDR3 loop: CAWTPYSNTEAFF. Here is the DNA: TGTGCCTGGACCCCCTACAGTAACACTGAAGCTTTCTTT.